The 22 T cell receptor beta chains presented below share a single source sample, sequenced in a study of shared clonotypes between healthy human individuals. TCRdb's table, derived via immunoSEQ multiplex PCR, lists solely in-frame clones and lacks some. Of roughly 770,000 clones in the sample, around 96% were seen once. As defined, naive CD8 cells were CD45RO-negative and positively selected for CCR7, with terminally differentiated effector memory CD45RA+ cells excluded. The material sequenced was naive CD8+ T cells sorted from blood. Receptors originate from a man aged 25 to 45 in good health.

The rearrangement uses TRBV28 and TRBJ2-7; D possibly matches TRBD1 or TRBD2 (7 bases each). V was clipped by 3 bases and J by 2 bases, with 14 bases between them. Per germline, CDR1 MDHEN and CDR2 SYDVKM. The CDR3 has 15 amino acids. The CDR3 DNA is TGTGCCAGCAGTTTGAGACAGGGAGGGACCTACGAGCAGTACTTC. It encodes CASSLRQGGTYEQYF.

The chain is built from TRBV19 and TRBJ1-1, with unresolved D. Germline CDR1 and CDR2: LNHDA and SQIVND (reference sequence). V was clipped by 8 bases and J by 0 bases, with 13 bases between them. The CDR3 runs 14 residues. The DNA for the CDR3 is TGTGCCAGTCGTGCACCGGGATTGAACACTGAAGCTTTCTTT. Its translation is CASRAPGLNTEAFF. Full variable domain (remainder filled in from reference TRBV19 and TRBJ1-1): DGGITQSPKYLFRKEGQNVTLSCEQNLNHDAMYWYRQDPGQGLRLIYYSQIVNDFQKGDIAEGYSVSREKKESFPLTVTSAQKNPTAFYLCASRAPGLNTEAFFGQGTRLTVV.

This rearrangement joins TRBV2 to TRBJ1-3; no firm D call. V dropped 2 bases and J dropped 6 bases, with 11 bases sitting between them. Germline V CDR1 and CDR2: SNHLY, FYNNEI. CDR3 size: 14 residues. In nucleotides, the CDR3 is TGTGCCAGCAGTGAATTGGGCCTGGTAAACACCATATATTTT. Translated, it gives CASSELGLVNTIYF.

The rearrangement joins TRBV5-1 to TRBJ2-3; perhaps TRBD2 as D (6 bases). Germline V gives CDR1 SGHRS, CDR2 YFSETQ. V lost 5 bases and J lost 2, with 15 bases in between. The CDR3 is 15 amino acids. The CDR3 region has the DNA TGCGCCAGCAGTTATCGAGCGGGTTCCACAGATACGCAGTATTTT. Its protein product is CASSYRAGSTDTQYF.

This clone was seen a single time. The chain links TRBV5-6 to TRBJ2-7, with 9 bases identical to TRBD1. Germline-derived CDR1 and CDR2 are SGHDT and YYEEEE. The CDR3 loop spans 14 amino acids. V shed 4 bases and J 6 bases; nucleotides not matched to a gene: 8. This CDR3 is CASSTGQGNREQYF. DNA of the CDR3: TGTGCCAGCAGCACAGGACAGGGGAATCGCGAGCAGTACTTC.

The rearrangement uses TRBV4-1 and TRBJ2-7; D is unclear. The CDR3 consists of 14 residues. The germline V and J ends were trimmed by 1 base and 4 bases, with 11 bases remaining between them. The germline gives CDR1 MGHRA, CDR2 YSYEKL. This CDR3 is CASSQALTMYEQYF. DNA of the CDR3: TGCGCCAGCAGCCAAGCCCTAACCATGTACGAGCAGTACTTC.

The genes are TRBV2 and TRBJ2-7; 8 bases are a match to TRBD2. With V trimmed by 3 bases and J by 2 bases, 6 bases remained unmatched. The CDR3 consists of 15 residues. The germline CDR1 and CDR2 sequences are SNHLY and FYNNEI. CDR3 amino acids: CASSEWTSRAYEQYF. For the CDR3, the DNA is TGTGCCAGCAGTGAGTGGACTAGCAGAGCCTACGAGCAGTACTTC.

The chain has TRBV2 and TRBJ2-3, with 9 bases that match TRBD2. Germline V gene sequence: CDR1 SNHLY, CDR2 FYNNEI. After removal of 6 bases from V and 0 bases from J, the junction contained 13 bases not matched to a gene. CDR3 size: 18 residues. CDR3 DNA: TGTGCCAGCAGCGGGGAGAGACTAGCGGAGGGGAGCACAGATACGCAGTATTTT. Its translation is CASSGERLAEGSTDTQYF. Together with reference TRBV2 and TRBJ2-3, the CDR3 gives the full variable domain: EPEVTQTPSHQVTQMGQEVILRCVPISNHLYFYWYRQILGQKVEFLVSFYNNEISEKSEIFDDQFSVERPDGSNFTLKIRSTKLEDSAMYFCASSGERLAEGSTDTQYFGPGTRLTVL.

The chain uses TRBV7-6 and TRBJ2-7; 7 positions match TRBD1. The CDR3 loop spans 14 amino acids. V shed 5 bases, J shed 0 bases, and the junction held 4 bases outside the gene matches. From germline, CDR1 is SGHVS and CDR2 FNYEAQ. CDR3 DNA: TGTGCCAGCAGCGCGACAGGGAGCTCCTACGAGCAGTACTTC. Its protein is CASSATGSSYEQYF.

V usage is TRBV7-9 and J usage is TRBJ2-7; D tentatively fits TRBD1 or TRBD2 (6 bases each). In germline, CDR1 is SEHNR, CDR2 FQNEAQ (reference sequence). With 1 base removed from V and 4 bases from J, the gap between germline ends came to 14 bases. The CDR3 extends over 15 amino acids. CDR3 nucleotides: TGTGCCAGCAGCTTAGAGGGGGGAGGATTTTACGAGCAGTACTTC. Its translation is CASSLEGGGFYEQYF.

The chain employs TRBV27 and TRBJ2-7, with 8 bases lining up with TRBD1. The CDR3 has 15 amino acids. Germline CDR1 MNHEY, CDR2 SMNVEV (reference sequence). J lost 6 bases, V lost 6 bases, and 13 bases had no gene match. This CDR3 reads CASRLTGGMGGEQYF. The CDR3 DNA sequence: TGTGCCAGCAGACTTACAGGGGGGATGGGGGGCGAGCAGTACTTC.

The CDR3 here is CASSITRARDEQFF. The DNA of the CDR3 is TGTGCCAGTAGTATAACCCGAGCGAGGGATGAGCAGTTCTTC. The chain has TRBV19 and TRBJ2-1; D may be TRBD2 (5 bases). This CDR3 region has 14 residues. V was clipped by 2 bases and J by 8 bases, with 13 bases between them. CDR1 and CDR2 (germline): LNHDA, SQIVND (reference sequence). Drawing the rest from reference TRBV19 and TRBJ2-1, the complete variable domain is DGGITQSPKYLFRKEGQNVTLSCEQNLNHDAMYWYRQDPGQGLRLIYYSQIVNDFQKGDIAEGYSVSREKKESFPLTVTSAQKNPTAFYLCASSITRARDEQFFGPGTRLTVL.

V usage is TRBV4-3 and J usage is TRBJ2-3, with D possibly matching TRBD2 (7 bases). This CDR3 comprises 15 residues. The germline V gene has CDR1 LGHNA and CDR2 YSLEER. The ends were cut back, 0 bases at V and 6 bases at J, with 13 bases in the middle. The CDR3 DNA sequence: TGCGCCAGCAGCCAAGATGGGGGCGGGGGCGATACGCAGTATTTT. It is translated as CASSQDGGGGDTQYF.

This chain uses TRBV7-9 with TRBJ2-2; maybe TRBD2 (5 bases). CDR1 and CDR2 from the germline V gene are SEHNR and FQNEAQ (reference sequence). This CDR3 has 15 residues. V lost 1 base to trimming and J lost 6 bases, with 12 bases between them. CDR3 residues: CASSLVGGQAGELFF. The CDR3 DNA reads TGTGCCAGCAGCTTAGTCGGCGGGCAAGCCGGGGAGCTGTTTTTT. Filled out from reference TRBV7-9 and TRBJ2-2, the complete variable domain reads DTGVSQNPRHKITKRGQNVTFRCDPISEHNRLYWYRQTLGQGPEFLTYFQNEAQLEKSRLLSDRFSAERPKGSFSTLEIQRTEQGDSAMYLCASSLVGGQAGELFFGEGSRLTVL.

The chain joins TRBV7-8 to TRBJ1-1, with no clear D. V was trimmed by 3 bases and J by 0 bases, leaving 8 bases between them. This CDR3 contains 14 residues. Germline CDR1 reads SGHVS; CDR2 reads FQNEAQ. DNA for the CDR3: TGTGCCAGCAGCTTCCCCCAAATGAACACTGAAGCTTTCTTT. Amino acid sequence: CASSFPQMNTEAFF.

V gene TRBV11-3 combines with J gene TRBJ2-7; TRBD1 matches 9 bases. This CDR3 contains 14 residues. Germline CDR1 reads SGHNT; CDR2 reads YENEEA. Losses at the gene ends were 5 bases for V and 2 bases for J; bases not matched to a gene: 4. The CDR3 loop reads CASSSRDRAYEQYF. As DNA, the CDR3 is TGTGCCAGCAGCAGTAGGGACAGGGCCTACGAGCAGTACTTC.

This rearrangement joins TRBV6-5 to TRBJ2-7; TRBD1 matches at 7 bases. Losses at the gene ends were 2 bases for V and 3 bases for J; bases not matched to a gene: 10. This CDR3 region has 16 residues. Germline CDR1 and CDR2: MNHEY and SVGAGI. CDR3 nucleotide sequence: TGTGCCAGCAGTTACGCCACCGGGACAGAGTACTACGAGCAGTACTTC. Encoded protein: CASSYATGTEYYEQYF.

The gene calls are TRBV11-2 and TRBJ2-3, with TRBD1 matching over 8 bases. CDR1 is SGHAT and CDR2 is FQNNGV in the germline V gene. The J segment lost 1 base and the V segment lost 5 bases, leaving 8 bases of the junction unmatched. This CDR3 has 16 residues. The CDR3 DNA reads TGTGCCAGCAGCGAAGACAGGGGAGAGGGCACAGATACGCAGTATTTT. Amino acids: CASSEDRGEGTDTQYF.

The V gene is TRBV27, the J gene TRBJ1-1; maybe TRBD1 (5 bases). V was shortened by 6 bases and J by 5 bases, with 7 bases between the two germline ends. The CDR3 is made up of 11 amino acids. CDR1 MNHEY and CDR2 SMNVEV come from the germline V gene (reference sequence). The DNA of the CDR3 is TGTGCCAGCAGGGGGGGTACTGAAGCTTTCTTT. Amino acids: CASRGGTEAFF.

The chain couples TRBV27 to TRBJ2-1; 8 bases match TRBD2. V lost 5 bases and J lost 9; bases outside the gene matches: 21. Germline CDR1 MNHEY, CDR2 SMNVEV (reference sequence). The CDR3 covers 18 residues. CDR3 bases: TGTGCCAGCAGTGAAACTGTCGGAGCGGGAGCGATGGACACTGAGCAGTTCTTC. Its protein product is CASSETVGAGAMDTEQFF.

The rearrangement links TRBV29-1 to TRBJ2-1, with D tentatively TRBD1 (6 bases). The germline gives CDR1 SQVTM, CDR2 ANQGSEA. V lost 5 bases to trimming and J lost 5 bases, with 13 bases between them. The CDR3 extends over 13 amino acids. The CDR3 here is CSVYRDGHNEQFF. The CDR3 nucleotides read TGCAGCGTTTACAGGGACGGACACAATGAGCAGTTCTTC.

V and J are TRBV29-1 and TRBJ2-4; TRBD2 agrees at 7 bases. The ends lost 3 bases at V and 2 bases at J; junction bases unmatched: 1. CDR1 and CDR2 (germline): SQVTM, ANQGSEA. The CDR3 extends over 13 amino acids. The DNA for the CDR3 is TGCAGCGTTGAGGGAGGGACCAAAAACATTCAGTACTTC. It translates to CSVEGGTKNIQYF.